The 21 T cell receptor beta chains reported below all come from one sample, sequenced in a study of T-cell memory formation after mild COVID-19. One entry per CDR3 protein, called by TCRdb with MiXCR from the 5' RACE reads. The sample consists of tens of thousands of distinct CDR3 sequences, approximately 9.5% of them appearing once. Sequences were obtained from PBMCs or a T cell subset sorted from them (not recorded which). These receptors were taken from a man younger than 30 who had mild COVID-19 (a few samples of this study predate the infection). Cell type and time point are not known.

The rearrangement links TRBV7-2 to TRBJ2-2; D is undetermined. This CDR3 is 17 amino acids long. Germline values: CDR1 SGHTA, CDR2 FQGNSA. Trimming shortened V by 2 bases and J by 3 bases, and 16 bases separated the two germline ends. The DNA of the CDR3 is TGTGCCAGCAGCTTAAGGCGTTCTTCGGGCGACACCGGGGAGCTGTTTTTT. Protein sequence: CASSLRRSSGDTGELFF.

The CDR3 sequence is CASRDPGLFRGAEAFF. The CDR3 region has the DNA TGTGCCAGTAGGGACCCCGGGCTATTTAGAGGGGCTGAAGCTTTCTTT. The rearrangement uses TRBV5-8 and TRBJ1-1, with D perhaps matching TRBD1 (5 bases). The CDR3 totals 16 residues. Trimming took off 8 bases at V and 6 bases at J, with 26 bases between the two ends. Germline V gives CDR1 SGHTS, CDR2 YDEGEE.

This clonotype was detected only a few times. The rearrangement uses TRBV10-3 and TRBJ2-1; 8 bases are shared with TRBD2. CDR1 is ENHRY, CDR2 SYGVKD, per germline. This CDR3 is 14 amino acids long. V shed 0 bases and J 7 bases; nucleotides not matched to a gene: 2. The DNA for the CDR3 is TGTGCCATCAGTGAGTCACGGGGGGGAAATGAGCAGTTCTTC. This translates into CAISESRGGNEQFF.

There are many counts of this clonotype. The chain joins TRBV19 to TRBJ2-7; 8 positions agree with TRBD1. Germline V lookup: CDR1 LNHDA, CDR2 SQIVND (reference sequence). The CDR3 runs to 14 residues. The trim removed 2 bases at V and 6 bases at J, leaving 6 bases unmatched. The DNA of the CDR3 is TGTGCCAGTAGTATAAGGCAGGGGGCGGTCGAGCAGTACTTC. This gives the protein CASSIRQGAVEQYF.

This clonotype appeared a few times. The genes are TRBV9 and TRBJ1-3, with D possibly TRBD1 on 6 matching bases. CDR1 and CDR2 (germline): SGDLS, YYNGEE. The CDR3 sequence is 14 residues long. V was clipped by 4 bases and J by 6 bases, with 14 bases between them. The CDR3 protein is CASSPTGRENTIYF. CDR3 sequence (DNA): TGTGCCAGCAGCCCCACAGGGAGGGAAAACACCATATATTTT.

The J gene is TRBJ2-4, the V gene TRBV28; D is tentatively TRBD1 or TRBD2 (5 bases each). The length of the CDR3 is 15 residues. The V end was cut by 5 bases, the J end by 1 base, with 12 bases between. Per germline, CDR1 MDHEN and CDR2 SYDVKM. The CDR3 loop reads CASSNSGTAKNIQYF. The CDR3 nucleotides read TGTGCCAGCAGTAATTCCGGGACCGCCAAAAACATTCAGTACTTC.

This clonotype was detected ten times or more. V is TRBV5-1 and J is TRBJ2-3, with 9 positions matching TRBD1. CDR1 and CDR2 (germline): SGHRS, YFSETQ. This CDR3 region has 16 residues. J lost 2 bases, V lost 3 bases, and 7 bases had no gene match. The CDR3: CASSWGQGPPTDTQYF. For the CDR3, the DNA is TGCGCCAGCAGCTGGGGACAGGGCCCCCCCACAGATACGCAGTATTTT.

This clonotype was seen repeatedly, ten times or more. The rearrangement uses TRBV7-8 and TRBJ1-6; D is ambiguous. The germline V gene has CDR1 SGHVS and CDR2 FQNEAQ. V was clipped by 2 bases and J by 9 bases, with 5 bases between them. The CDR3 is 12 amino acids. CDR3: CASSLIGSPLHF. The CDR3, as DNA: TGTGCCAGCAGCTTAATAGGTTCACCCCTCCACTTT.

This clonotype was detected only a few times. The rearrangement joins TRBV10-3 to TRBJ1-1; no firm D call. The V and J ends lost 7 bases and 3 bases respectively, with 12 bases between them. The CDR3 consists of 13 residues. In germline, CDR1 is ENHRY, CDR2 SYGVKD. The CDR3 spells CAINPDGYTEAFF. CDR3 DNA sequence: TGTGCCATCAACCCCGACGGATACACTGAAGCTTTCTTT.

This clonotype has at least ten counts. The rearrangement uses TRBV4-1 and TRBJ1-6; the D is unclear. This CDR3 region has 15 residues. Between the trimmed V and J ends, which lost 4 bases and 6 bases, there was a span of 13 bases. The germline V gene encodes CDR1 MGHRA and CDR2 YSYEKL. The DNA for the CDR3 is TGCGCCAGCAGCCCCCTCGTGGCAGCTAATTCACCCCTCCACTTT. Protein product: CASSPLVAANSPLHF.

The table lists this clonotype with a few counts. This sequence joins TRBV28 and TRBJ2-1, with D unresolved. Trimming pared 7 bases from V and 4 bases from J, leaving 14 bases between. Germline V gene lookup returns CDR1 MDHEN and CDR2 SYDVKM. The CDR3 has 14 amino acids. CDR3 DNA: TGTGCCAGCAATCGAGGCTTCGGGTACAATGAGCAGTTCTTC. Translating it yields CASNRGFGYNEQFF. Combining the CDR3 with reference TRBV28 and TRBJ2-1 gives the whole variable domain DVKVTQSSRYLVKRTGEKVFLECVQDMDHENMFWYRQDPGLGLRLIYFSYDVKMKEKGDIPEGYSVSREKKERFSLILESASTNQTSMYLCASNRGFGYNEQFFGPGTRLTVL.

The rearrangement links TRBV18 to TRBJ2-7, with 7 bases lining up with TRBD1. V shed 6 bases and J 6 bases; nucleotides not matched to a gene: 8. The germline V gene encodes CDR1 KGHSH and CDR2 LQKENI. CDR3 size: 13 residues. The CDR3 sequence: CASSSGQVGEQYF. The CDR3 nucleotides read TGTGCCAGCTCCTCCGGACAGGTCGGCGAGCAGTACTTC. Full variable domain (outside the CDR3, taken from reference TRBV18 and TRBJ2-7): NAGVMQNPRHLVRRRGQEARLRCSPMKGHSHVYWYRQLPEEGLKFMVYLQKENIIDESGMPKERFSAEFPKEGPSILRIQQVVRGDSAAYFCASSSGQVGEQYFGPGTRLTVT.

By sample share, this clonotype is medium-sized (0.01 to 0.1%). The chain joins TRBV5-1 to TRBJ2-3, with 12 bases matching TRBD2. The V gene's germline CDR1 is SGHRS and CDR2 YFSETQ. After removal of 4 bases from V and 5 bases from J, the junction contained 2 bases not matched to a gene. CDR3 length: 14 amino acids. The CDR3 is CASSLTSGGDTQYF. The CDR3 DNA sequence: TGCGCCAGCAGCCTGACTAGCGGGGGAGATACGCAGTATTTT.

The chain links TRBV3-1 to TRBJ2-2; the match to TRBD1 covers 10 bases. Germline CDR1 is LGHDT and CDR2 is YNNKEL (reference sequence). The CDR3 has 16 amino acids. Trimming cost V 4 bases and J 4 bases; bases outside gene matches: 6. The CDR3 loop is CASSLGTGVGTGELFF. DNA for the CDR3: TGTGCCAGCAGCCTTGGGACAGGGGTTGGCACCGGGGAGCTGTTTTTT.

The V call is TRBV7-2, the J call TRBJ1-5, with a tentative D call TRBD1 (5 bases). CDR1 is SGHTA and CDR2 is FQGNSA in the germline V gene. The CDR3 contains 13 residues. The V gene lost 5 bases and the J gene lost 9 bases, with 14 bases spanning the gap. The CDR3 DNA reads TGTGCCAGCAGCCCGGACGGGGGTGGGCCCCAGCATTTT. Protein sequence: CASSPDGGGPQHF.

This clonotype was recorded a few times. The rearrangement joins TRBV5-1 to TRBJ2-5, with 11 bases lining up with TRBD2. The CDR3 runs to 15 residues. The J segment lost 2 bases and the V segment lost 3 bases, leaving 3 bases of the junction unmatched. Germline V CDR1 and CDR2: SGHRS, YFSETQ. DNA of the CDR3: TGCGCCAGCAGCTACGGGACTAGCGGTCAAGAGACCCAGTACTTC. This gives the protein CASSYGTSGQETQYF.

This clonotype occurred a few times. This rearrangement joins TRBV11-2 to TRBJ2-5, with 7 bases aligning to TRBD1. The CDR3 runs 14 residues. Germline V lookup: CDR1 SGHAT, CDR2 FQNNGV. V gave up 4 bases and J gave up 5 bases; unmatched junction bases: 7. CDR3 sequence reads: CASSSTGARETQYF. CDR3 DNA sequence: TGTGCCAGCAGCTCAACAGGGGCCCGGGAGACCCAGTACTTC.

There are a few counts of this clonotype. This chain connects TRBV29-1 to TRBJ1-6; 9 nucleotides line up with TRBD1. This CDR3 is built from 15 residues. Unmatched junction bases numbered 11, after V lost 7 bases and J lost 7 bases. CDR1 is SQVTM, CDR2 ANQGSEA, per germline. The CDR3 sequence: CSAAEGGQGNSPLHF. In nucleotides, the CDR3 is TGCAGCGCGGCAGAGGGGGGACAGGGCAATTCACCCCTCCACTTT.

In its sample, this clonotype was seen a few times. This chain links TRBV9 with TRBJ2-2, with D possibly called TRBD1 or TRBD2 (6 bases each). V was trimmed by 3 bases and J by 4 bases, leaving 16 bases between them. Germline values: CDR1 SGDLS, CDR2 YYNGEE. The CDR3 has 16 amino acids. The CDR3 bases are TGTGCCAGCAGCGCCCGGGGGCGAGCGCGCACCGGGGAGCTGTTTTTT. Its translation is CASSARGRARTGELFF.

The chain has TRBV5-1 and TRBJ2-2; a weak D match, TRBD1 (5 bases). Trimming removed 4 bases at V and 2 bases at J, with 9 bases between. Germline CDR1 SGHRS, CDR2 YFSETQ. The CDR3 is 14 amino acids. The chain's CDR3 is CASSAQGNTGELFF. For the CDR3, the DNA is TGCGCCAGCAGCGCGCAGGGAAACACCGGGGAGCTGTTTTTT.

The CDR3 loop is CATSDTGRTGELFF. DNA for the CDR3: TGTGCCACCAGTGATACCGGCCGCACCGGGGAGCTGTTTTTT. The chain joins TRBV24-1 to TRBJ2-2; D is unresolved. CDR3 length equals 14 residues. From germline, CDR1 is KGHDR and CDR2 SFDVKD. V lost 3 bases to trimming and J lost 4 bases, with 8 bases between them.